This TCR beta chain appears in the sequencing data of a study of blood T cell repertoires in COVID-19. About the study: Acute and convalescent COVID-19 specimens originated in the United States, Italy and Spain.

Germline-derived CDR1 and CDR2 are SGHVS and FQNEAQ. CDR3 length: 15 amino acids. The V gene end was trimmed by 2 bases and the J gene end by 6 bases; junction bases not matched to a gene: 4. Repertoires were generated with immunoSEQ multiplex PCR, while TCRdb's copy carries only in-frame clones and drops some. The data contain under 350,000 clones, about 89% of them singletons. The TCR sequence derives from a man in his forties with acute or convalescent COVID-19. Specimen: peripheral blood. The chain links TRBV7-8 to TRBJ2-1; TRBD2 agrees at 10 bases. The CDR3 DNA reads TGTGCCAGCAGCTTACTAGCGGGGGCTCTCAATGAGCAGTTCTTC. It yields the protein CASSLLAGALNEQFF.